This T cell receptor (beta chain) was sequenced for a study of blood T cell repertoires in COVID-19. Study members were between about 18 and 95 years old and lived in 24 US regions. Generated by immunoSEQ multiplex PCR, the TCRdb table keeps only in-frame clones and is missing some. This sample has around 300,000 clones; 88% occur once, and the top ten carry approximately 1%. Between the trimmed V and J ends, which lost 7 bases and 8 bases, there was a span of 18 bases. This CDR3 is 14 amino acids long. Germline V gene lookup returns CDR1 LNHDA and CDR2 SQIVND (reference sequence). This chain links TRBV19 with TRBJ2-1; D possibly corresponds to TRBD2 (5 bases). The receptor comes from a woman in her 30s who had recovered from COVID-19. The sample taken for sequencing was PBMCs or T cells enriched from blood (not recorded which). The CDR3 loop is CASTSLLGIHEQFF. Here the CDR3 DNA reads TGTGCCAGTACTAGCCTTCTGGGGATCCATGAGCAGTTCTTC.